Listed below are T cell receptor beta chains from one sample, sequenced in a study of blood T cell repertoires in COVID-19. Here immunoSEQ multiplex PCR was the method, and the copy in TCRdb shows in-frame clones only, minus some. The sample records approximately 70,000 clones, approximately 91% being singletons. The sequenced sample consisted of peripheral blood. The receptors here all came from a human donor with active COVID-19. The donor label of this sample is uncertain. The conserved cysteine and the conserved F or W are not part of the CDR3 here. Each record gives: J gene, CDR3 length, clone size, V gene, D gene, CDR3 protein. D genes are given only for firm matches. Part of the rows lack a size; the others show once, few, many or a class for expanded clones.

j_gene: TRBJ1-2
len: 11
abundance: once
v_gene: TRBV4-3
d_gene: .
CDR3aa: ASSLKGRWGYT

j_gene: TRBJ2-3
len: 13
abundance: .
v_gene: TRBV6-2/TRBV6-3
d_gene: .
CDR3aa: ASRPRDTRTDTQY

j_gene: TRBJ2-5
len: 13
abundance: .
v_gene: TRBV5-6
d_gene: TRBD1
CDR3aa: ASSLVQGVGETQY

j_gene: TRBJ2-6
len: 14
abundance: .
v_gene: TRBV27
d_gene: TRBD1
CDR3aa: ASSPRGLTGANVLT

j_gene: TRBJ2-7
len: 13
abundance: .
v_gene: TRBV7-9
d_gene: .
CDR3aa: ASSSRVAEGYEQY

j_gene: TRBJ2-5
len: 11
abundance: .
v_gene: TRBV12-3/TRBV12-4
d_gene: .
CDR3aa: ASSLSGVATQY

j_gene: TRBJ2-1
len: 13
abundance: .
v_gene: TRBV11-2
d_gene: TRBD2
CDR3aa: ASRRTSGRYNEQF

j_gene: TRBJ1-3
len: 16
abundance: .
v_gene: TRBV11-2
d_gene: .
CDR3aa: ASSVLAGMINSGNTIY

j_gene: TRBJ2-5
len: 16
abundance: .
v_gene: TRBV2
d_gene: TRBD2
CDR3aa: ASIPGRLAGALQETQY

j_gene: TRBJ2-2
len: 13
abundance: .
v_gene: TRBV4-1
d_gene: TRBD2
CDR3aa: ASSPSSGNTGELF

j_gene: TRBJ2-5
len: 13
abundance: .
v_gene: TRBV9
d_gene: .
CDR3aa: ASSVGTATQETQY

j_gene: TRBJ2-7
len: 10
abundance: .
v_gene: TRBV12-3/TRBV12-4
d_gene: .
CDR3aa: ASSLTSGEQY

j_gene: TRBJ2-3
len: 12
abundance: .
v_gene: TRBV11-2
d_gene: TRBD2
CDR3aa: ASSVGTSGDTQY

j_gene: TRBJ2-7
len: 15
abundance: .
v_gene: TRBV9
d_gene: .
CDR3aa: ASSVGGVGGPGGEQY

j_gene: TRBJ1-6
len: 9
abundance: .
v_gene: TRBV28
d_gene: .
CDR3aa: ASSFGGALH

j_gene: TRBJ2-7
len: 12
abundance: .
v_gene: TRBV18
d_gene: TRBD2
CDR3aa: ASSPGGGAYEQY

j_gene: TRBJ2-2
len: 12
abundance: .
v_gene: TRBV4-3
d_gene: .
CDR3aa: ASSQGTNTGELF

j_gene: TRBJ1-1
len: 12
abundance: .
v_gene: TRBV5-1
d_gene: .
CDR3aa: ASSLRVGNTEAF

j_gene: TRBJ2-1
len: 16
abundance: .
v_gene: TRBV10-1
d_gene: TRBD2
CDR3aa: ASSESASGTKVYNEQF

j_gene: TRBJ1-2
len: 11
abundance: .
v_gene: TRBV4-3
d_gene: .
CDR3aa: ASSQVGTYGYT

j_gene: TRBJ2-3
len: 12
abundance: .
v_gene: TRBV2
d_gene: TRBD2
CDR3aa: AGSGSEGTDTQY

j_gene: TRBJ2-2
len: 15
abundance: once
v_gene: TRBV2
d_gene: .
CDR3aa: ASSDEAATLNTGELF

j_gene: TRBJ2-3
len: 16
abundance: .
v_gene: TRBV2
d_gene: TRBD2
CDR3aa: ASRGWDLASGGTDTQY

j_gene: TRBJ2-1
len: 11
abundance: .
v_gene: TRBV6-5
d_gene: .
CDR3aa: ASRSLTGNEQF

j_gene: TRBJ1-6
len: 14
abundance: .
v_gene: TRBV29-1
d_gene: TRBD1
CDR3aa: SVPSNSGTGPSPLH

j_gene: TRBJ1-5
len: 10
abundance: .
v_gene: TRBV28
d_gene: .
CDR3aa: ASSLEDQPQH

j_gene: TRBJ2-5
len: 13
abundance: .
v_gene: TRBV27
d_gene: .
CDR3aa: ASSRETGSQETQY

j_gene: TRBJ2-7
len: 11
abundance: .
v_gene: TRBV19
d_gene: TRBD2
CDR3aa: ASSIGLADKQY

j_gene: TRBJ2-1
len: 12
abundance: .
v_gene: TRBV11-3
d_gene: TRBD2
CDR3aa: ASSFAGGGSEQF

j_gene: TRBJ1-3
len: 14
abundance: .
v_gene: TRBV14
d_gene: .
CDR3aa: ASSQDGTTLGNTIY

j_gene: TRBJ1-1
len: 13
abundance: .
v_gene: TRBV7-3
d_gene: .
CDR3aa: ASSRTTGSNTEAF

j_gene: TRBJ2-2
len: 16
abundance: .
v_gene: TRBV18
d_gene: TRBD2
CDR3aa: ASSPRFAGGPWTGELF

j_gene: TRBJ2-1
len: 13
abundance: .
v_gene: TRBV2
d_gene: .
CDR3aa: ASSAPGSSYNEQF

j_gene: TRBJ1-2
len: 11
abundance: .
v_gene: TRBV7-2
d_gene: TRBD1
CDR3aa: ASSLGTARGYT

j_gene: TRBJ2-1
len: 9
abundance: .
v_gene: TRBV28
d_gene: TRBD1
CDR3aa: ASSDRVRKF

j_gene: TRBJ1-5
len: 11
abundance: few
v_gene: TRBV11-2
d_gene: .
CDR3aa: ASSLGGHQPQH

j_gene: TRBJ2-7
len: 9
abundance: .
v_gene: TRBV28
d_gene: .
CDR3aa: ASSVRDEQY

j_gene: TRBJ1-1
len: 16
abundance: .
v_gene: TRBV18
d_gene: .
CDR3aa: ASSPRGPGGSANTEAF

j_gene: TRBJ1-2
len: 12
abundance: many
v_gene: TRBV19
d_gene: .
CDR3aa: ASRSEAAGYGYT

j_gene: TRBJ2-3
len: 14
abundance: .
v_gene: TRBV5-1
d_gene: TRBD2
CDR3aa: ASSPRLAGGEDTQY

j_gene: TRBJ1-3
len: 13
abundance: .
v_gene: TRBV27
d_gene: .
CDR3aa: ASSSGAGVVNTIY

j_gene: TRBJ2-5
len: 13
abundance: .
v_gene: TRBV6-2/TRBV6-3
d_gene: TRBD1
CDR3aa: ASSSGQGAQETQY

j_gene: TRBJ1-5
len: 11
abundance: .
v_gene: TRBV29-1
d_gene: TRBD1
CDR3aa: SVVGTGSQPQH

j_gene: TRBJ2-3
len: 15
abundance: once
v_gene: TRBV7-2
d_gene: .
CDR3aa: ASSRLGGAFSTDTQY

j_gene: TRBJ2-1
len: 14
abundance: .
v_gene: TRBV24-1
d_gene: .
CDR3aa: ATSETGTAPPGGQF

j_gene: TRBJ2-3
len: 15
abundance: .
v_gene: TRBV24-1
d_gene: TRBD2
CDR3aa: ATSDLGGLADTDTQY

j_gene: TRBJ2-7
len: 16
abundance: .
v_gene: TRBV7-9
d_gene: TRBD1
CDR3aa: ASSVMGQGAKRAYEQY

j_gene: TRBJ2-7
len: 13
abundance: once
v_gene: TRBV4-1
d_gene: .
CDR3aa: ASSQDPGKSYEQY

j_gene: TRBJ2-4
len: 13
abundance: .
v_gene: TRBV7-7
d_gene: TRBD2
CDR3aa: ASSPMPSGKNIQY

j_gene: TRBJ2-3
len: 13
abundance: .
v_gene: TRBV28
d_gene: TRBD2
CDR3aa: ASSSSGSSADTQY

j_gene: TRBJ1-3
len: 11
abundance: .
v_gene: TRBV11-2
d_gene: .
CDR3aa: ASSSGTGNTIY

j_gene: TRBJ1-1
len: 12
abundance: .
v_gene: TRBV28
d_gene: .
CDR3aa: ASSTPPRNTEAF

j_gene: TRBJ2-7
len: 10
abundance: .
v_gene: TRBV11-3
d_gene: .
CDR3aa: ASSLGGVEQY

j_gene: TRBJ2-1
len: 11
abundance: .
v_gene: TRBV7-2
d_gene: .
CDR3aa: ASTLITGGEQF

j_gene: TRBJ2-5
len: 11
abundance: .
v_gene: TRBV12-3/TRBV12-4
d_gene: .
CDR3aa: ASTSDGGETQY

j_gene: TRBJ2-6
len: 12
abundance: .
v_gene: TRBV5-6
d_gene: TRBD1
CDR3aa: ASSTGAGANVLT

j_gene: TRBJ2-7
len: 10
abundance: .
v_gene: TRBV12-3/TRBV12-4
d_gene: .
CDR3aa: ASSFEGYEQY

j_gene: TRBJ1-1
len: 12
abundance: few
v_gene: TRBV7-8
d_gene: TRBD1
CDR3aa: ASSPGAGGLEAF

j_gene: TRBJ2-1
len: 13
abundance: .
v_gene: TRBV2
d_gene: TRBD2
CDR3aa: ASSPGLAGVNEQF

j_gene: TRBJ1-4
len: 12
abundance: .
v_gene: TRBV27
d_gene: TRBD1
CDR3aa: ASNEQGGNEKLF